The TCR beta chain described here comes from a study of shared clonotypes between healthy human individuals. The overall study: A couple of women and a few men aged 18 to 49 made up the donors. General study findings and limits: The authors expected sequencing depth to affect clonotype sharing among donors. Clonotype sharing across four donors was observed for 4% to 6.5% of naive CD4 clonotypes.

The study drew its donors from healthy HIV-negative adults without recent acute infections or vaccinations. Per germline, CDR1 SGHDN and CDR2 FVKESK. V was clipped by 4 bases and J by 6 bases, with 15 bases between them. The CDR3 length is 14 residues. This table comes from immunoSEQ multiplex PCR, and its TCRdb copy is limited to in-frame clones, with some not included. The sample carries 1.6 million or so clones, approximately 98.5% recorded once. As for this clone: Its antigen is not identified.

The clonotype originates from a man aged 30 to 39 in good health. V gene TRBV14 combines with J gene TRBJ1-1; D remains ambiguous. The sequenced sample was naive CD4+ T cells sorted from blood. Subset of the sample: CD45RA+ positively selected. The CDR3: CASSPTVGWAEAFF. The CDR3 coding sequence is TGTGCCAGCAGCCCAACCGTCGGGTGGGCTGAAGCTTTCTTT.